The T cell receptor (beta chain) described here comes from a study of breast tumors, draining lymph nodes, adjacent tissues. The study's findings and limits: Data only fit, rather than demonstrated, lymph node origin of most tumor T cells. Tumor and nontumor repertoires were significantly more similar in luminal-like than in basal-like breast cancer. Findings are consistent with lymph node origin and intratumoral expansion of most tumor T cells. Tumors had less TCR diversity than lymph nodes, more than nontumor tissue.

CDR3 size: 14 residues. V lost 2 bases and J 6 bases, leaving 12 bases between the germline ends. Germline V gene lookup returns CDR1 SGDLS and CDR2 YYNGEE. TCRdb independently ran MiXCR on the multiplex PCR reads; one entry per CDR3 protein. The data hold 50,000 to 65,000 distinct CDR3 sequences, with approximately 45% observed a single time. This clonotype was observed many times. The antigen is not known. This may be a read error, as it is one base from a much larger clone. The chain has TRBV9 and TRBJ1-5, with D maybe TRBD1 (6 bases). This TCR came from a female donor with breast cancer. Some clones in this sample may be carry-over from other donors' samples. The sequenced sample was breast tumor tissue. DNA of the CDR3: TGTGCCAGCAGCGTGGCAGGGGACGCTCAGCCCCAGCATTTT. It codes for CASSVAGDAQPQHF.